This TCR beta chain was recorded in a study of molecular identifiers for immune sequencing clone quantification. With respect to this clonotype: This clone may be a read error of a much larger clone one base away.

Via MiXCR, TCRdb re-called the PCR reads, giving one row per CDR3 protein. This table has 5,600 or so distinct CDR3 sequences, roughly 15% appearing once. The germline V gene has CDR1 SGHDT and CDR2 YYEEEE. This CDR3 comprises 13 residues. Specimen: naive CD8+ T cells from blood, with Jurkat cell RNA spiked in. Specified subset: FACS-sorted CD8+CD4-CCR7+CD45RA+ naive T cells. This TCR was recovered from a human donor in good health. Some libraries in this study had Jurkat cell RNA spiked in. The V and J genes are TRBV5-6 and TRBJ2-3, with D unclear. The CDR3 bases are TGTGTCAGCAGCTTGGGCTTCACAGATACGCAGTATTTT. Translated: CVSSLGFTDTQYF.